The 3 T cell receptor beta chains listed next were all sequenced from one sample in a study of blood T cell repertoires in COVID-19. Method: immunoSEQ multiplex PCR; TCRdb's copy keeps in-frame clones and lacks some. The sample holds 55,000 to 65,000 clones; 60% to 80% are singletons and the top ten take 2.5% to 3.5%. Sequenced input: peripheral blood. The source of these receptors is a man aged 60 to 69 with acute or convalescent COVID-19.

This rearrangement joins TRBV6-6 to TRBJ1-5, with D unresolved. Trimming left V 5 bases short and J 4 bases short, with 15 bases between. The CDR3 sequence is 15 residues long. Germline lookup yields CDR1 MNHNY and CDR2 SVGAGI (reference sequence). CDR3 sequence (DNA): TGTGCCAGCAGTCATGGAGGGAAGGGTAATCAGCCCCAGCATTTT. Translated, it gives CASSHGGKGNQPQHF.

The rearrangement uses TRBV7-8 and TRBJ2-2; 10 bases line up with TRBD1. The CDR3 covers 16 residues. V shed 5 bases and J 5 bases; nucleotides not matched to a gene: 8. Germline assignment: CDR1 SGHVS and CDR2 FQNEAQ. CDR3 nucleotides: TGTGCCAGCAGCCTCCGGGACAGGGGCGGAACCGGGGAGCTGTTTTTT. It translates to CASSLRDRGGTGELFF.

This chain joins TRBV29-1 and TRBJ1-2; no clear D gene. The CDR3 sequence is 12 residues long. Trimming took 6 bases from V and 6 from J, leaving 14 bases between them. CDR1 is SQVTM, CDR2 ANQGSEA, per germline. Here the CDR3 reads CSVPLPGDGYTF. The DNA for the CDR3 is TGCAGCGTACCCCTGCCCGGGGATGGCTACACCTTC.